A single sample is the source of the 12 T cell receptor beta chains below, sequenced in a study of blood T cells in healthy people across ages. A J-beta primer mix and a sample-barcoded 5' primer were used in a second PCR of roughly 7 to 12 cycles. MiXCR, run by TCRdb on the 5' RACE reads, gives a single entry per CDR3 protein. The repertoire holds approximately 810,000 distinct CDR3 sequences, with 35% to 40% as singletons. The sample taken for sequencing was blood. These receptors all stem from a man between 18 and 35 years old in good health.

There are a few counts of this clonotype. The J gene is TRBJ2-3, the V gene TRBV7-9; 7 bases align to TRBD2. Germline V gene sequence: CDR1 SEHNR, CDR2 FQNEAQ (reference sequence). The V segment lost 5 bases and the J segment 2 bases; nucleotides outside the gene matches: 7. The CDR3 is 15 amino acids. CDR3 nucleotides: TGTGCCAGCAGCCAGTGGGGGGGACTCACAGATACGCAGTATTTT. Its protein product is CASSQWGGLTDTQYF.

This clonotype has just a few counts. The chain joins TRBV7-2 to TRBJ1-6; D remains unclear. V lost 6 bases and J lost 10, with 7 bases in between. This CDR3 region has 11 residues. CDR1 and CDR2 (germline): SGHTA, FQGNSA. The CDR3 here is CASSRESPLHF. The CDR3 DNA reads TGTGCCAGCAGTCGGGAGTCACCCCTCCACTTT.

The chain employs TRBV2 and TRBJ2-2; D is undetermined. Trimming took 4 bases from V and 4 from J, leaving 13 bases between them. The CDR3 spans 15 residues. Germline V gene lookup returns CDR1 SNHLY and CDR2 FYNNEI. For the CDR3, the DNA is TGTGCCAGCAGTGTTTTAGTCGTGGGCACCGGGGAGCTGTTTTTT. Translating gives CASSVLVVGTGELFF.

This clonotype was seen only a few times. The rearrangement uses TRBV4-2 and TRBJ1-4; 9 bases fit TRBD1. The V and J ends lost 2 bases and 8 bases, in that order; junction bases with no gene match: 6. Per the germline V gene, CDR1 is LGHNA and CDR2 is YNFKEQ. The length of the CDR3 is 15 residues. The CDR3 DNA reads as TGTGCCAGCAGCCAAAAGGACAGGGGATTGGAAAAACTGTTTTTT. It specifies CASSQKDRGLEKLFF.

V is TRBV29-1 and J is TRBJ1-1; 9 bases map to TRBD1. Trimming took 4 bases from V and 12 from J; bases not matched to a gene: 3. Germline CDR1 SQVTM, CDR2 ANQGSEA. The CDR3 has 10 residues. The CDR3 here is CSVGGTGTFF. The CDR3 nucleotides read TGCAGCGTTGGAGGGACAGGGACTTTCTTT.

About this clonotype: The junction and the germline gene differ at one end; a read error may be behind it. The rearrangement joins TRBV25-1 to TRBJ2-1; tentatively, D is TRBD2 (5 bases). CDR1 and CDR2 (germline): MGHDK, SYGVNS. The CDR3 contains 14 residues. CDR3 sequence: CASSAPYDYIEQFF. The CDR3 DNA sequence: TGTGCCAGCAGTGCTCCCTACGACTACATTGAGCAGTTCTTC.

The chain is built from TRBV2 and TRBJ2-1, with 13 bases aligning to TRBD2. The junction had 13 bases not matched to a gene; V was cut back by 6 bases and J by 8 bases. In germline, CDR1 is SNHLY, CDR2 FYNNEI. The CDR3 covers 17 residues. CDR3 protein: CASRRRLAGGDSDEQFF. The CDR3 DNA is TGTGCCAGCAGGCGGAGACTAGCGGGGGGTGACTCAGATGAGCAGTTCTTC.

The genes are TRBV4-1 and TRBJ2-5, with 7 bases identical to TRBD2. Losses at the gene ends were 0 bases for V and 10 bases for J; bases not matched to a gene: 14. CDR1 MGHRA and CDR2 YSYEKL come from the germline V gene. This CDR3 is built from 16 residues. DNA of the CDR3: TGCGCCAGCAGCCAAGATGGCGCGGGAGCTTACAATGACCAGTACTTC. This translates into CASSQDGAGAYNDQYF.

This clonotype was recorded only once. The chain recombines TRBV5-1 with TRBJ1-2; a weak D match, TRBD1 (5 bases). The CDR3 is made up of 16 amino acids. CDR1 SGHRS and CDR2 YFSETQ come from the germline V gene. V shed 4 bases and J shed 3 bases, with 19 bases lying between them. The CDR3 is CASSQEGAVGDYGYTF. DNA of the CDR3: TGCGCCAGCAGCCAGGAGGGTGCGGTGGGGGACTATGGCTACACCTTC.

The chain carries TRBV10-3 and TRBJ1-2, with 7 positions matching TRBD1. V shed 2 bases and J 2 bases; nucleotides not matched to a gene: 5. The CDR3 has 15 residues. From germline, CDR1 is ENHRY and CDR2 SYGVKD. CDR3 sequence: CAISERGTANYGYTF. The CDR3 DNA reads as TGTGCCATCAGTGAGCGAGGGACAGCAAACTATGGCTACACCTTC.

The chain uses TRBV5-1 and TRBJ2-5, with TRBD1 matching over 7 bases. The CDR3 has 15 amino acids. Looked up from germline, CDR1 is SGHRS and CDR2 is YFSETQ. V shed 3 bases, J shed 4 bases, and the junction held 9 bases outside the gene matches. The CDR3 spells CASSSGQKIRETQYF. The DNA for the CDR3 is TGCGCCAGCAGCTCGGGACAGAAGATCCGAGAGACCCAGTACTTC.

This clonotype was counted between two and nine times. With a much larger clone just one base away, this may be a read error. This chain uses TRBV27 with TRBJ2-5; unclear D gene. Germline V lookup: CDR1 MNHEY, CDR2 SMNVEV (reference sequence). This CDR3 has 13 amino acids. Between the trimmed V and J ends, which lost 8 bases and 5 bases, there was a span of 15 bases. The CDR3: CASGRALSETQYF. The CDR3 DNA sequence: TGTGCCAGCGGTCGAGCCTTGTCGGAGACCCAGTACTTC.